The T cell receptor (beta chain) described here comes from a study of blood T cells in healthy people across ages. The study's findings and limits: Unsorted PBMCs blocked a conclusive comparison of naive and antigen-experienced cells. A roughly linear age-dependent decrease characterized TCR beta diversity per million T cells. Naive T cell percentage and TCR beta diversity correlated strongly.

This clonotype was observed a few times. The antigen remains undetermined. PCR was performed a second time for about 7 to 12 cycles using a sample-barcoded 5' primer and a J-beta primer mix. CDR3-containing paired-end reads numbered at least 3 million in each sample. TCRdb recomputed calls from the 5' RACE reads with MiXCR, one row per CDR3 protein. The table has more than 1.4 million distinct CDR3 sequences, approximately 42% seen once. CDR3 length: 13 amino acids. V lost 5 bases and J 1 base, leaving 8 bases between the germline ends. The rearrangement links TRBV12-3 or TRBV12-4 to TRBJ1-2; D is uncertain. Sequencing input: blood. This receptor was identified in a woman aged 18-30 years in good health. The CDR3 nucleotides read TGTGCCAGCAGTCCCAGATTTAACTATGGCTACACCTTC. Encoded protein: CASSPRFNYGYTF.